There are a few counts of the clone carrying this T cell receptor (beta chain). The antigen is unknown. This specimen includes other DNA sequences encoding the same CDR3. The investigators reverse transcribed all of the isolated RNA, so they sequenced expressed TCRB transcripts. The method was immunoSEQ multiplex PCR; TCRdb's version includes in-frame clones alone and lacks a portion of them. There are around 140,000 clones in the sample; about 10% occur only once, and roughly 0.75% lies in the top ten. The record originates from a study of beta chain features in type 1 diabetes. Study background: Comparable age, gender and cell yields were observed in patients relative to healthy donors.

The CDR3 is 11 residues long. Trimming took 5 bases from V and 7 from J, leaving 6 bases between them. In germline, CDR1 is DFQATT, CDR2 SNEGSKA (reference sequence). Study conclusions and caveats: The naive, central memory and Treg TCRB repertoires showed an apparent similarity that was greater among patients than among healthy donors. Insertions were fewer and deletions more numerous at VDJ junctions in type 1 diabetes patients. Researchers report that Type 1 diabetes patients had moderately but significantly shorter TCRB CDR3s across all four CD4+ subsets. Researchers could not determine here whether HLA type influences TCRB rearrangement.

The chain has TRBV20-1 and TRBJ1-6, with D unclear. Sequencing input: central memory CD4+ T cells from blood. This TCR came from a man younger than 40 with type 1 diabetes. CDR3 in DNA: TGCAGTGCTGGACTCAATTCACCCCTCCACTTT. Translating gives CSAGLNSPLHF.